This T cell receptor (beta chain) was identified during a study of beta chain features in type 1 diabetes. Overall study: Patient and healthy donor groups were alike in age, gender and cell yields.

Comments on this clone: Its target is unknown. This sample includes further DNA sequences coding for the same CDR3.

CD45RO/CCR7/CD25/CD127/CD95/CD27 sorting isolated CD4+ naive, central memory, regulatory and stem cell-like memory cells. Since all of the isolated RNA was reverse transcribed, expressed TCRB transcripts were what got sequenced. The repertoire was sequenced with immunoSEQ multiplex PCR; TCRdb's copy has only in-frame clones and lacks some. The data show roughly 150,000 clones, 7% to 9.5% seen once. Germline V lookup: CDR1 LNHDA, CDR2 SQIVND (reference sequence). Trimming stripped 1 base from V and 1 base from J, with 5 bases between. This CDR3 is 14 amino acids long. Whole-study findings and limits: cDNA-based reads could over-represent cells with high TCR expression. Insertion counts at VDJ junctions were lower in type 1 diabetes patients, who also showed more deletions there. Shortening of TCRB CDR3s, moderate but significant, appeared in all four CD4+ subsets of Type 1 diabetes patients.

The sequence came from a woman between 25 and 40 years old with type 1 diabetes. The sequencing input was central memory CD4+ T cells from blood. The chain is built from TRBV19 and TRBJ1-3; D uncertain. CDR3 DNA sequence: TGTGCCAGTAGTATAGGCGGATCTGGAAACACCATATATTTT. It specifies CASSIGGSGNTIYF.